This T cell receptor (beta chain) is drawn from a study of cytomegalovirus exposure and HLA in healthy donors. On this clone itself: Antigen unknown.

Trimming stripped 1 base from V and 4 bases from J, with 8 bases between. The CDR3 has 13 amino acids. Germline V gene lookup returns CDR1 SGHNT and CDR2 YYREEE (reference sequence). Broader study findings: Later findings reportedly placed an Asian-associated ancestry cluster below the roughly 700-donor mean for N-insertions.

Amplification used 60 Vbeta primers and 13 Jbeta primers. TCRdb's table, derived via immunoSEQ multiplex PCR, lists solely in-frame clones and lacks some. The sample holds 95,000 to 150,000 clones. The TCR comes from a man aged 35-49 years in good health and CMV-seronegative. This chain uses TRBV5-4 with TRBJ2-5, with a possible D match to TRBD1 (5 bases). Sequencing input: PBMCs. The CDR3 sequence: CASSLKGLETQYF. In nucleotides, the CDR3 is TGTGCCAGCAGCTTGAAGGGGTTAGAGACCCAGTACTTC.